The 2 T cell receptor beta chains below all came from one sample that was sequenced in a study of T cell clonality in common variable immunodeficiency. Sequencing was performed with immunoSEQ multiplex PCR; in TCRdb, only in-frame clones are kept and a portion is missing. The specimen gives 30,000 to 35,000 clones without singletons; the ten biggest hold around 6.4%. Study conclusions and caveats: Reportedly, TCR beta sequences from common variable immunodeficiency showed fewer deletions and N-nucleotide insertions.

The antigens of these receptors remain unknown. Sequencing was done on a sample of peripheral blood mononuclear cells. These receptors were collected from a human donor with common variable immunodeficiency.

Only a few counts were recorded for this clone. CDR3 bases read: TGTGCCAGCAGCTTAAAAGGACAGGGGAACACTGAA. Translating gives CASSLKGQGNTE. The entire CDR3 protein reads CASSLKGQGNTEAFF. The chain recombines TRBV11-3 with TRBJ1-1; 8 bases are a match to TRBD1. With the read ending 3 residues before the CDR3 end, the germline J gene is used to fill in that end. Germline loops: CDR1 SGHNT, CDR2 YENEEA. The ends lost 2 bases at V and 1 base at J; junction bases unmatched: 3. The CDR3 sequence is 15 residues long.

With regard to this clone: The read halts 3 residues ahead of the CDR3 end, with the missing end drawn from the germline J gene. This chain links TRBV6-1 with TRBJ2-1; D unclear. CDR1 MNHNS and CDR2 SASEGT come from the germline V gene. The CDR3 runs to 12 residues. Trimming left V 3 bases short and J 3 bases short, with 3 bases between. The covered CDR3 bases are TGTGCCAGCAGTGACAACTACAATGAG. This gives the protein CASSDNYNE. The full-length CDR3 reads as CASSDNYNEQFF.